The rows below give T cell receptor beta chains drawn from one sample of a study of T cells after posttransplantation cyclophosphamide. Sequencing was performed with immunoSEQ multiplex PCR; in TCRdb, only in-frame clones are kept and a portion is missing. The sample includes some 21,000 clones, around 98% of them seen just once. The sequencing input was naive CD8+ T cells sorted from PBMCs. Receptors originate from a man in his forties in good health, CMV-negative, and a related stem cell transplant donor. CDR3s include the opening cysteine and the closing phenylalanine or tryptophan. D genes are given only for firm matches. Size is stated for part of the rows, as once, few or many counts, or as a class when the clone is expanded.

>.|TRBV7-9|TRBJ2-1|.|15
CASSLTPSSYNEQFF
TGTGCCAGCAGCTTAACCCCCAGCTCCTACAATGAGCAGTTCTTC
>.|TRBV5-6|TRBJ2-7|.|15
CASSLLQEASYEQYF
TGTGCCAGCAGCTTGTTGCAGGAGGCCTCCTACGAGCAGTACTTC
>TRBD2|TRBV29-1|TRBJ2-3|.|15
CSVEGLAFRTDTQYF
TGCAGCGTTGAAGGACTAGCGTTCCGCACAGATACGCAGTATTTT
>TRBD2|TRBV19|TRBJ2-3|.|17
CASSTVTLSGDTDTQYF
TGTGCCAGTAGTACAGTAACGTTAAGCGGGGACACAGATACGCAGTATTTT
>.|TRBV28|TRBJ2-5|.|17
CASSSPIAYKSQETQYF
TGTGCCAGCAGTTCCCCAATCGCCTATAAGAGCCAAGAGACCCAGTACTTC
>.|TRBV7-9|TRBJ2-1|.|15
CASSFRGRYHNEQFF
TGTGCCAGCAGCTTTCGTGGGAGGTATCACAATGAGCAGTTCTTC
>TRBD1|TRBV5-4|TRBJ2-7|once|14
CASSQGQGSYEQYF
TGTGCCAGCAGCCAAGGACAGGGTTCCTACGAGCAGTACTTC
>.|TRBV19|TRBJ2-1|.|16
CASSRRGGATYNEQFF
TGTGCCAGTAGCCGTAGGGGGGGGGCGACGTACAATGAGCAGTTCTTC
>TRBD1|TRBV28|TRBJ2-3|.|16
CASSLPARGRADTQYF
TGTGCCAGCAGTTTACCCGCCAGGGGGCGGGCAGATACGCAGTATTTT
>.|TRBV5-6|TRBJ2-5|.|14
CASSFLDIQETQYF
TGTGCCAGCAGCTTCTTGGACATACAAGAGACCCAGTACTTC
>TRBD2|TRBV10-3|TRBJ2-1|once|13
CAMGLAAFDEQFF
TGTGCCATGGGACTAGCCGCTTTCGATGAGCAGTTCTTC
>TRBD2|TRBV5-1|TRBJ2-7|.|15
CASSLGLAGVLEQYF
TGCGCCAGCAGCTTGGGACTAGCGGGGGTGTTGGAGCAGTACTTC
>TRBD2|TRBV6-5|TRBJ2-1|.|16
CASSSPTSGRYYEQFF
TGTGCCAGCAGTTCCCCGACTAGCGGGAGGTACTATGAGCAGTTCTTC
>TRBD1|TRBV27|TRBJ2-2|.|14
CASSSHRGTGELFF
TGTGCCAGCAGTTCGCACAGGGGGACCGGGGAGCTGTTTTTT
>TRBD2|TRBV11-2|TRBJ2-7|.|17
CASSSINTSGRAHEQYF
TGTGCCAGCAGCTCCATAAACACTAGCGGGAGGGCCCACGAGCAGTACTTC
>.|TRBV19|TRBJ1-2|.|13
CASRKGEGYGYTF
TGTGCCAGTAGGAAGGGAGAAGGCTATGGCTACACCTTC
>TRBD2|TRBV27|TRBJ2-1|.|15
CASSLSAGVPNEQFF
TGTGCCAGCAGTTTGTCGGCGGGAGTCCCCAATGAGCAGTTCTTC
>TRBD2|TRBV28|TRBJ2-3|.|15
CASSSLADLTDTQYF
TGTGCCAGCAGTTCCCTAGCGGATCTCACAGATACGCAGTATTTT
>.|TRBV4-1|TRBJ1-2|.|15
CASSQVGNRVPYYTF
TGCGCCAGCAGCCAAGTTGGAAACAGGGTCCCCTACTACACCTTC
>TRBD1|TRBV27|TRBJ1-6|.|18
CASGDRGRNSAKFSPLHF
TGTGCCAGCGGGGACAGGGGGCGAAATTCGGCGAAATTTTCACCCCTCCACTTT
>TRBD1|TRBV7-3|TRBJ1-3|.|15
CASSVGQGSGNTIYF
TGTGCCAGCAGCGTCGGACAGGGCTCTGGAAACACCATATATTTT
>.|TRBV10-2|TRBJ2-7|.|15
CASSEGRASSYEQYF
TGCGCCAGCAGTGAAGGCAGGGCCTCATCCTACGAGCAGTACTTC
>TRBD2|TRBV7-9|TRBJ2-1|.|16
CASSSGLAGVYNEQFF
TGTGCCAGCAGCTCAGGACTAGCGGGGGTCTACAATGAGCAGTTCTTC
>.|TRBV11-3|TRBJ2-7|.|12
CASSLRSYEQYF
TGTGCCAGCAGCTTGAGAAGTTACGAGCAGTACTTC
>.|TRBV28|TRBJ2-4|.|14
CASSLRTGGDIQYF
TGTGCCAGCAGTTTAAGGACAGGAGGGGACATTCAGTACTTC
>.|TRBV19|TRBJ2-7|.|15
CASSIGRAFYYEQYF
TGTGCCAGTAGTATAGGCAGGGCGTTTTACTACGAGCAGTACTTC
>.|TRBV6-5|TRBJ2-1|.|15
CASSLAVSSYNEQFF
TGTGCCAGCAGTTTAGCGGTTAGCTCCTACAATGAGCAGTTCTTC
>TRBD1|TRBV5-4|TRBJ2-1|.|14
CASTAGQGGNEQFF
TGTGCCAGCACCGCGGGACAGGGGGGAAATGAGCAGTTCTTC
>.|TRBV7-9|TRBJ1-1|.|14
CASSRGRGATEAFF
TGTGCCAGCAGCCGTGGGAGGGGGGCCACTGAAGCTTTCTTT
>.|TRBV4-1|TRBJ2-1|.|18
CASSHRRGGGTSNNEQFF
TGCGCCAGCAGCCACCGAAGGGGAGGGGGGACCTCCAACAATGAGCAGTTCTTC
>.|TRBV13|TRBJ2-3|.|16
CASSLGTADLTDTQYF
TGTGCCAGCAGCTTAGGCACAGCGGACCTCACAGATACGCAGTATTTT
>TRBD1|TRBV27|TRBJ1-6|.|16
CASSLPGTGRNSPLHF
TGTGCCAGCAGTTTACCGGGGACAGGGCGAAATTCACCCCTCCACTTT
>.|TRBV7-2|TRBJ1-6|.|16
CASSLTFRQTFTPLHF
TGTGCCAGCAGCTTAACGTTCCGACAGACGTTTACGCCCCTCCACTTT
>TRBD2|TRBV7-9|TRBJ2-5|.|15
CASSRTSGVQETQYF
TGTGCCAGCAGTCGGACTAGTGGGGTCCAAGAGACCCAGTACTTC
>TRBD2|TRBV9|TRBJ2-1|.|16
CASSMASGRARDEQFF
TGTGCCAGCAGCATGGCTAGCGGGAGGGCCAGAGATGAGCAGTTCTTC
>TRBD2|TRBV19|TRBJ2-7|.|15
CATSYGLAGAYEQYF
TGTGCCACCTCATATGGACTAGCGGGAGCCTACGAGCAGTACTTC